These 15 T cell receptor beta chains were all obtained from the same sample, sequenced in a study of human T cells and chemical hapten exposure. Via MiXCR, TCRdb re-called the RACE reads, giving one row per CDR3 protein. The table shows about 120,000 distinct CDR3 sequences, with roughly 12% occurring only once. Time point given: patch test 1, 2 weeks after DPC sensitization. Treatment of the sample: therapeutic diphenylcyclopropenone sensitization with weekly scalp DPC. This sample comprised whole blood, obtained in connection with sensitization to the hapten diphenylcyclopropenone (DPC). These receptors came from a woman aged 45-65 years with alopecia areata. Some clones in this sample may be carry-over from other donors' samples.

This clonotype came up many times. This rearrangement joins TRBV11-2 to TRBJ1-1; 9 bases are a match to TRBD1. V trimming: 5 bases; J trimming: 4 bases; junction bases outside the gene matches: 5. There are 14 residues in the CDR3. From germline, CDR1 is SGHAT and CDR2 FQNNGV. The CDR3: CASSQDRGVTEAFF. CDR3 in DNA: TGTGCCAGCAGCCAGGACAGGGGCGTCACTGAAGCTTTCTTT.

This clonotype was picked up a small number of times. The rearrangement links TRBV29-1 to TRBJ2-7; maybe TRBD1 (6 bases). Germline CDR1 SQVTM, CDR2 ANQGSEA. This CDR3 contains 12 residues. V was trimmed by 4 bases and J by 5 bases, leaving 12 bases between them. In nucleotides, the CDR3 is TGCAGCGTTGGCTCGACAGGTAACGAGCAGTACTTC. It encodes CSVGSTGNEQYF.

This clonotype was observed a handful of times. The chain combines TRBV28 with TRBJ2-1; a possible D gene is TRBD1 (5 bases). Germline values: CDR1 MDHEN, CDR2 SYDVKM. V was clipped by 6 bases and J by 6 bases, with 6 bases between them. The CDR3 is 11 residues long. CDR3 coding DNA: TGTGCCAGCAGCCAGGGCAATGAGCAGTTCTTC. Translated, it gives CASSQGNEQFF.

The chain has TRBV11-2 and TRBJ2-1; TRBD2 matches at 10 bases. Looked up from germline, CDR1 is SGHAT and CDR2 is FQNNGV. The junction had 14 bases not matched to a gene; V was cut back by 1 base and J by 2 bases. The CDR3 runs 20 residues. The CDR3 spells CASSLGVLAGARLPYNEQFF. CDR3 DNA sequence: TGTGCCAGCAGCTTAGGCGTCCTAGCGGGAGCTAGGCTCCCCTACAATGAGCAGTTCTTC.

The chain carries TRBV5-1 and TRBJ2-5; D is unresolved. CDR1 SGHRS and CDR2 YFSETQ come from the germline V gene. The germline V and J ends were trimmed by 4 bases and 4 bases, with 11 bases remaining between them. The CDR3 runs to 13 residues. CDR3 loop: CASSNPGLETQYF. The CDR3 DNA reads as TGCGCCAGCAGCAACCCGGGCCTAGAGACCCAGTACTTC.

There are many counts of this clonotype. CDR3 loop: CASSLRTMNTGELFF. The CDR3 DNA reads TGTGCCAGCAGCTTAAGAACAATGAACACCGGGGAGCTGTTTTTT. The J gene is TRBJ2-2, the V gene TRBV11-2; the D is unclear. The CDR3 length is 15 residues. In germline, CDR1 is SGHAT, CDR2 FQNNGV. Between the trimmed V and J ends, which lost 2 bases and 1 base, there was a span of 8 bases.

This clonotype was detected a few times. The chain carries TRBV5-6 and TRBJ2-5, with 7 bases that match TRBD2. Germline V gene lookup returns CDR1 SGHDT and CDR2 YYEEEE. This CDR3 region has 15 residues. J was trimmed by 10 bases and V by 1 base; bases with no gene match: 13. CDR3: CASSLLSGTGRSQYF. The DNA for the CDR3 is TGTGCCAGCAGCTTGCTAAGCGGGACGGGGAGAAGCCAGTACTTC.

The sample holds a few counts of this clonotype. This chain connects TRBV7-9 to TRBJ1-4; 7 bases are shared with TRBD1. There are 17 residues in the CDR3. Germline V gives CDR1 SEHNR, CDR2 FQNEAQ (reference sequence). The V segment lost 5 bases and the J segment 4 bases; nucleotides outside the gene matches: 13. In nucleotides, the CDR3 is TGTGCCAGCAGCCCTTACAGGGGCAATTCTGGTAATGAAAAACTGTTTTTT. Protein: CASSPYRGNSGNEKLFF.

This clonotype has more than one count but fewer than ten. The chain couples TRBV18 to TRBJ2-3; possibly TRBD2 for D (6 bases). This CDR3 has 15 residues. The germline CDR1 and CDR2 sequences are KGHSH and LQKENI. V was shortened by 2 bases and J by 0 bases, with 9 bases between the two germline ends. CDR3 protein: CASSPGDFSTDTQYF. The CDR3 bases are TGTGCCAGCTCACCAGGGGACTTTAGCACAGATACGCAGTATTTT.

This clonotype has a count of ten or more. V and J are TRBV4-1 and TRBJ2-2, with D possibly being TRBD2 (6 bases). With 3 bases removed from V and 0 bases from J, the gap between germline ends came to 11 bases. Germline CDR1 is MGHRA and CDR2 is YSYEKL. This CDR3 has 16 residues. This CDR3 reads CASSQGRGTNTGELFF. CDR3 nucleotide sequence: TGCGCCAGCAGCCAGGGTCGGGGGACGAACACCGGGGAGCTGTTTTTT.

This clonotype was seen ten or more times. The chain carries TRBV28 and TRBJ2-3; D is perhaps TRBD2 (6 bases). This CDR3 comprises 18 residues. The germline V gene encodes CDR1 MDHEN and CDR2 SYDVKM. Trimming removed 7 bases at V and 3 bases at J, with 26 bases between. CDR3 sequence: CASNQPLGGDKITDTQYF. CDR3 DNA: TGTGCCAGCAACCAGCCCCTGGGGGGTGACAAGATTACAGATACGCAGTATTTT.

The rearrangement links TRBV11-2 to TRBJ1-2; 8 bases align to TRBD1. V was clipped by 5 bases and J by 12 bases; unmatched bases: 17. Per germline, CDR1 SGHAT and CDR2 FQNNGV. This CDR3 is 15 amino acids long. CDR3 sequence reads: CASSPTSLLPGGNTF. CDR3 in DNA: TGTGCCAGCAGCCCCACCTCCCTTTTGCCAGGGGGCAACACCTTC.

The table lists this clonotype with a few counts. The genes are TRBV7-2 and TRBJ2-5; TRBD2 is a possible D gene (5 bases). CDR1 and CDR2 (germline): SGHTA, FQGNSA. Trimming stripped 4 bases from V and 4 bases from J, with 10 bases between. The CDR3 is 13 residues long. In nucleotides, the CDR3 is TGTGCCAGCAGCTCTCCGGGGTCAGAGACCCAGTACTTC. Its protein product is CASSSPGSETQYF.

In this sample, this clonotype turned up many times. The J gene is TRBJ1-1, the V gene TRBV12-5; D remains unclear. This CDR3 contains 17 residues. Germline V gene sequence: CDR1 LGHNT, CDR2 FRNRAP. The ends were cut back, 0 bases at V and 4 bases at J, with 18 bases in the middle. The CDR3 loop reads CASGLVHASPFSTEAFF. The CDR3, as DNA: TGTGCTAGTGGTTTGGTACACGCCTCTCCTTTTAGCACTGAAGCTTTCTTT. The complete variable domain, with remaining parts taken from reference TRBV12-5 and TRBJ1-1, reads DARVTQTPRHKVTEMGQEVTMRCQPILGHNTVFWYRQTMMQGLELLAYFRNRAPLDDSGMPKDRFSAEMPDATLATLKIQPSEPRDSAVYFCASGLVHASPFSTEAFFGQGTRLTVV.

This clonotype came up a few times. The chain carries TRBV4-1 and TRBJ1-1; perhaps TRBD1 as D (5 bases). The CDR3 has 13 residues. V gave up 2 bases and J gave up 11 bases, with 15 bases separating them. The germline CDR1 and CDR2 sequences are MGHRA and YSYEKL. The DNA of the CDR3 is TGCGCCAGCAGCCAAATCCAGGGTGATATGGCTTTCTTT. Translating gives CASSQIQGDMAFF.